This T cell receptor (beta chain) was documented in a study of cytomegalovirus exposure and HLA in healthy donors. Study-wide context: A previous analysis identified approximately 110 million unique TCR beta sequences derived from about 180 million T cells. Study results and limitations: Reported performance of the classifier showed diagnosis of cytomegalovirus status with high specificity and sensitivity. In a later analysis, TCR beta V- and J-gene trimming showed a link to a missense DCLRE1C variant.

Worth noting for this clone: The antigen is unknown.

This CDR3 is 16 amino acids long. The J segment lost 0 bases and the V segment lost 3 bases, leaving 8 bases of the junction unmatched. The germline V gene encodes CDR1 SGDLS and CDR2 YYNGEE. PCR amplification relied on 60 Vbeta primers (plus 13 Jbeta primers). Profiled with immunoSEQ multiplex PCR; TCRdb holds only in-frame clones, not every one. The sample shows some 54,000 clones, approximately 80% of them seen only once. The V call is TRBV9, the J call TRBJ2-5; 7 bases align to TRBD1. This TCR came from a male donor in good health and CMV-seronegative. Sequencing input: PBMCs. CDR3 sequence reads: CASSEGQRSYQETQYF. The CDR3 DNA reads as TGTGCCAGCAGCGAGGGACAGAGAAGTTACCAAGAGACCCAGTACTTC.